The 20 T cell receptor beta chains below come from one sample, sequenced in a study of somatic mutations in cytotoxic T cells in rheumatoid arthritis. Method: immunoSEQ multiplex PCR; TCRdb's copy keeps in-frame clones and lacks some. The sample carries roughly 16,000 clones, 70% to 85% recorded once. Sample: CD8+ T cells sorted from blood. These TCRs come from an adult with rheumatoid arthritis.

CDR3 protein: CASSQNAEAFF. Written as DNA, the CDR3 is TGCGCCAGCAGCCAAAACGCTGAAGCTTTCTTT. The chain employs TRBV4-1 and TRBJ1-1; D unresolved. The germline V gene has CDR1 MGHRA and CDR2 YSYEKL. This CDR3 region has 11 residues. Trimming cost V 2 bases and J 6 bases, with 4 bases left between them.

V gene TRBV2 combines with J gene TRBJ1-4, with D unclear. Germline CDR1 SNHLY, CDR2 FYNNEI. The CDR3 spans 14 residues. The V end was cut by 6 bases, the J end by 4 bases, with 12 bases between. In nucleotides, the CDR3 is TGTGCCAGCAGGAGTCTAAGTAATAATGAAAAACTGTTTTTT. Encoded protein: CASRSLSNNEKLFF. Using reference TRBV2 and TRBJ1-4 for the parts outside the CDR3, the full variable domain is EPEVTQTPSHQVTQMGQEVILRCVPISNHLYFYWYRQILGQKVEFLVSFYNNEISEKSEIFDDQFSVERPDGSNFTLKIRSTKLEDSAMYFCASRSLSNNEKLFFGSGTQLSVL.

The rearrangement links TRBV10-3 to TRBJ2-7; 7 bases line up with TRBD1. Germline V lookup: CDR1 ENHRY, CDR2 SYGVKD. The junction had 6 bases not matched to a gene; V was cut back by 9 bases and J by 1 base. CDR3 length equals 13 residues. CDR3 coding DNA: TGTGCCATGCAGACAGGGAATTCCTACGAGCAGTACTTC. It is translated as CAMQTGNSYEQYF.

This clone was counted between two and nine times. The rearrangement uses TRBV10-1 and TRBJ2-1; D gene uncertain. CDR3 size: 13 residues. CDR1 and CDR2 from the germline V gene are WNHNN and SYGVQD (reference sequence). V lost 3 bases and J lost 10, with 13 bases in between. CDR3 residues: CASSDIRLGEQFF. CDR3 nucleotide sequence: TGCGCCAGCAGTGATATAAGGCTTGGCGAGCAGTTCTTC.

The chain is built from TRBV27 and TRBJ2-7; D perhaps matches TRBD2 (5 bases). Germline CDR1 is MNHEY and CDR2 is SMNVEV (reference sequence). Trimming removed 8 bases from V and 3 bases from J, with 8 bases in between. The CDR3 contains 11 residues. CDR3 region: CASGRDYEQYF. DNA of the CDR3: TGTGCCAGCGGACGGGACTACGAGCAGTACTTC.

The chain is built from TRBV5-1 and TRBJ2-5; D possibly uses TRBD1 or TRBD2 (5 bases each). The length of the CDR3 is 14 residues. CDR1 and CDR2 from the germline V gene are SGHRS and YFSETQ. The V and J ends lost 4 bases and 5 bases respectively, with 15 bases between them. The CDR3 spells CASSPRDVGETQYF. DNA for the CDR3: TGCGCCAGCAGCCCCCGGGACGTCGGGGAGACCCAGTACTTC.

V and J are TRBV28 and TRBJ2-3; the match to TRBD1 covers 7 bases. CDR1 and CDR2 (germline): MDHEN, SYDVKM. The CDR3 covers 15 residues. V trimming: 5 bases; J trimming: 0 bases; junction bases outside the gene matches: 5. In nucleotides, the CDR3 is TGTGCCAGCAGTCTGGGACAGATTAGCACAGATACGCAGTATTTT. Residues: CASSLGQISTDTQYF. The entire variable domain, with the rest obtained from reference TRBV28 and TRBJ2-3, is as follows: DVKVTQSSRYLVKRTGEKVFLECVQDMDHENMFWYRQDPGLGLRLIYFSYDVKMKEKGDIPEGYSVSREKKERFSLILESASTNQTSMYLCASSLGQISTDTQYFGPGTRLTVL.

The chain recombines TRBV19 with TRBJ1-5, with 7 bases fitting TRBD1. The germline CDR1 and CDR2 sequences are LNHDA and SQIVND (reference sequence). V gave up 7 bases and J gave up 2 bases; unmatched junction bases: 2. The CDR3 sequence is 13 residues long. The CDR3 sequence: CASTQGGNQPQHF. The CDR3 nucleotides read TGTGCCAGTACTCAGGGGGGCAATCAGCCCCAGCATTTT.

This clone was seen just once. V usage is TRBV6-5 and J usage is TRBJ2-7, with 9 bases matching TRBD2. Germline V gene lookup returns CDR1 MNHEY and CDR2 SVGAGI. The CDR3 covers 14 residues. Trimming removed 2 bases from V and 2 bases from J; junction bases left unmatched: 1. CDR3 residues: CASSYGTSPYEQYF. The DNA of the CDR3 is TGTGCCAGCAGTTACGGGACTAGCCCCTACGAGCAGTACTTC.

The J gene is TRBJ1-1, the V gene TRBV5-1; D might be TRBD1 (6 bases). CDR1 SGHRS and CDR2 YFSETQ come from the germline V gene. This CDR3 is built from 12 residues. V dropped 2 bases and J dropped 6 bases, with 8 bases sitting between them. CDR3 in DNA: TGCGCCAGCAGCTTAACAGGGTCTGAAGCTTTCTTT. Translated: CASSLTGSEAFF.

V gene TRBV2 combines with J gene TRBJ1-3; 7 bases are a match to TRBD1. CDR1 and CDR2 from the germline V gene are SNHLY and FYNNEI. Trimming removed 3 bases from V and 5 bases from J; junction bases left unmatched: 7. This CDR3 is 15 amino acids long. In DNA form, the CDR3 reads TGTGCCAGCAGTGAGGGTAGACAGGGTAGAAACACCATATATTTT. Its translation: CASSEGRQGRNTIYF.

This clone was seen only a few times. J is TRBJ2-7 and V is TRBV19, with a possible D match to TRBD2 (6 bases). Germline V CDR1 and CDR2: LNHDA, SQIVND (reference sequence). V dropped 1 base and J dropped 3 bases, with 10 bases sitting between them. The CDR3 sequence is 14 residues long. CDR3 loop: CASSIVDGGYEQYF. As DNA, the CDR3 is TGTGCCAGTAGTATAGTGGACGGGGGCTACGAGCAGTACTTC.

CDR3 residues: CASSDDRETEAFF. The CDR3 coding sequence is TGTGCCAGCAGTGATGACAGGGAGACTGAAGCTTTCTTT. The chain recombines TRBV28 with TRBJ1-1; 7 bases fit TRBD1. The CDR3 is 13 amino acids. Germline CDR1 and CDR2: MDHEN and SYDVKM. The V gene end was trimmed by 5 bases and the J gene end by 5 bases; junction bases not matched to a gene: 5. The whole variable domain, remainder taken from reference TRBV28 and TRBJ1-1, is DVKVTQSSRYLVKRTGEKVFLECVQDMDHENMFWYRQDPGLGLRLIYFSYDVKMKEKGDIPEGYSVSREKKERFSLILESASTNQTSMYLCASSDDRETEAFFGQGTRLTVV.

V and J are TRBV11-2 and TRBJ2-1; D is unresolved. V lost 1 base and J lost 8, with 6 bases in between. CDR1 SGHAT and CDR2 FQNNGV come from the germline V gene. This CDR3 spans 12 amino acids. CDR3 residues: CASSLGRDEQFF. Here the CDR3 DNA reads TGTGCCAGCAGCTTAGGTAGGGATGAGCAGTTCTTC.

This sequence joins TRBV14 and TRBJ2-3; D is ambiguous. CDR3 length: 11 residues. Trimming cost V 5 bases and J 6 bases, with 6 bases left between them. Germline assignment: CDR1 SGHDN and CDR2 FVKESK. The CDR3 spells CASSSGDTQYF. In DNA, the CDR3 is TGTGCCAGCAGCTCCGGGGATACGCAGTATTTT.

The V call is TRBV9, the J call TRBJ2-1, with D perhaps given as TRBD1 or TRBD2 (5 bases each). The CDR3 covers 16 residues. Germline V gives CDR1 SGDLS, CDR2 YYNGEE. The V gene lost 4 bases and the J gene lost 3 bases, with 17 bases spanning the gap. In DNA, the CDR3 is TGTGCCAGCAGCATGTCCCGGGACGGTGACTACAATGAGCAGTTCTTC. Residues: CASSMSRDGDYNEQFF.

V gene TRBV9 combines with J gene TRBJ2-5; D unresolved. Germline CDR1 is SGDLS and CDR2 is YYNGEE. The length of the CDR3 is 15 residues. Trimming pared 0 bases from V and 5 bases from J, leaving 14 bases between. The CDR3 reads CASSVAPVMGETQYF. The CDR3 DNA reads as TGTGCCAGCAGCGTAGCCCCTGTCATGGGGGAGACCCAGTACTTC.

This clone was found once. J is TRBJ1-5 and V is TRBV13; a weak D match, TRBD1 (5 bases). This CDR3 has 15 amino acids. The germline V and J ends were trimmed by 3 bases and 2 bases, with 11 bases remaining between them. The V gene's germline CDR1 is PRHDT and CDR2 FYEKMQ (reference sequence). The CDR3, as DNA: TGTGCCAGCAGCTTTAGAGGGGAAGGCAATCAGCCCCAGCATTTT. It encodes CASSFRGEGNQPQHF.

The J gene is TRBJ1-2, the V gene TRBV11-2, with unresolved D. CDR1 and CDR2 from the germline V gene are SGHAT and FQNNGV. This CDR3 has 14 amino acids. Trimming left V 1 base short and J 4 bases short, with 10 bases between. DNA of the CDR3: TGTGCCAGCAGCTTAGCCCCTATGGGCTATGGCTACACCTTC. It yields the protein CASSLAPMGYGYTF.

The gene calls are TRBV7-9 and TRBJ1-1; a weak D match, TRBD1 (5 bases). Trimming removed 4 bases at V and 0 bases at J, with 12 bases between. CDR3 length equals 15 residues. CDR1 is SEHNR and CDR2 is FQNEAQ in the germline V gene (reference sequence). The CDR3 reads CASSSKGLMNTEAFF. The DNA of the CDR3 is TGTGCCAGCAGCTCCAAGGGGTTAATGAACACTGAAGCTTTCTTT.